The 16 T cell receptor beta chains given below trace back to one sample, sequenced in a study of blood T cell repertoires in COVID-19. Data came from immunoSEQ multiplex PCR; TCRdb stores just in-frame clones and leaves some out. Among 250,000 or so clones listed, approximately 82% were seen once. Sequencing was carried out using peripheral blood. The receptors originated from a woman younger than 30 with acute or convalescent COVID-19.

This clone was detected many times. The chain has TRBV24-1 and TRBJ2-3; D not certain. The V and J ends lost 4 bases and 6 bases respectively, with 10 bases between them. This CDR3 spans 13 amino acids. Germline V gene lookup returns CDR1 KGHDR and CDR2 SFDVKD. CDR3 loop: CATSEYSFDTQYF. The CDR3 region has the DNA TGTGCCACCAGTGAGTACTCGTTCGATACGCAGTATTTT.

This sequence joins TRBV10-3 and TRBJ1-1, with D possibly matching TRBD1 (6 bases). The CDR3 has 15 residues. The germline gives CDR1 ENHRY, CDR2 SYGVKD. V was clipped by 4 bases and J by 6 bases, with 18 bases between them. The DNA of the CDR3 is TGTGCCATCAGTGGGGGAGGGGGTCCTAAGGCTGAAGCTTTCTTT. Translated: CAISGGGGPKAEAFF.

The chain carries TRBV9 and TRBJ2-7; TRBD2 matches at 12 bases. The CDR3 contains 15 residues. J gave up 5 bases and V 4 bases, and 7 bases lay outside the gene matches. Per germline, CDR1 SGDLS and CDR2 YYNGEE. The CDR3 here is CASSPASGRAHEQYF. CDR3 in DNA: TGTGCCAGCAGCCCAGCTAGCGGGAGGGCCCACGAGCAGTACTTC. Looking up the rest from reference TRBV9 and TRBJ2-7 gives the full variable domain: DSGVTQTPKHLITATGQRVTLRCSPRSGDLSVYWYQQSLDQGLQFLIQYYNGEERAKGNILERFSAQQFPDLHSELNLSSLELGDSALYFCASSPASGRAHEQYFGPGTRLTVT.

This chain connects TRBV30 to TRBJ2-6, with 12 positions matching TRBD2. V shed 2 bases and J 6 bases; nucleotides not matched to a gene: 8. Germline V gene lookup returns CDR1 GTSNPN and CDR2 SVGIG (reference sequence). CDR3 size: 17 residues. CDR3: CAWSRGTSGRVANVLTF. The CDR3 DNA sequence: TGTGCCTGGAGTCGGGGGACTAGCGGGCGCGTGGCCAACGTCCTGACTTTC.

In its sample, this clone was seen once. The rearrangement joins TRBV14 to TRBJ1-4, with D perhaps TRBD1 (5 bases). In germline, CDR1 is SGHDN, CDR2 FVKESK. Deletions cut 1 base from V and 13 bases from J, with 13 bases between. CDR3 length equals 13 residues. The DNA for the CDR3 is TGTGCCAGCAGCCAAGCTGGGGCCAGAAGACTGTTTTTT. It yields the protein CASSQAGARRLFF.

The rearrangement links TRBV11-2 to TRBJ1-1, with D possibly TRBD1 on 6 matching bases. Germline V gives CDR1 SGHAT, CDR2 FQNNGV. V dropped 5 bases and J dropped 5 bases, with 12 bases sitting between them. The CDR3 consists of 13 residues. CDR3: CASSPRQATEAFF. The CDR3, as DNA: TGTGCCAGCAGCCCGAGACAGGCTACTGAAGCTTTCTTT.

V gene TRBV7-2 combines with J gene TRBJ2-1, with a weak D call TRBD2 (5 bases). Germline loops: CDR1 SGHTA, CDR2 FQGNSA. The CDR3 spans 15 residues. The ends were cut back, 1 base at V and 5 bases at J, with 12 bases in the middle. CDR3 nucleotides: TGTGCCAGCAGCTTAGGGATGCCGGGAAACAATGAGCAGTTCTTC. As protein: CASSLGMPGNNEQFF.

This clone came up once. J is TRBJ1-2 and V is TRBV24-1; no clear D. CDR3 length: 13 amino acids. V lost 4 bases and J lost 1, with 6 bases in between. Germline CDR1 is KGHDR and CDR2 is SFDVKD. CDR3 nucleotides: TGTGCCACCAGTGAAAGCGATAACTATGGCTACACCTTC. It specifies CATSESDNYGYTF.

This chain joins TRBV7-9 and TRBJ1-5; TRBD1 matches at 11 bases. Germline values: CDR1 SEHNR, CDR2 FQNEAQ (reference sequence). With 5 bases clipped from V and 5 bases from J, the junction kept 14 bases outside the gene matches. CDR3 length: 18 amino acids. This CDR3 is CASSLRSDRTGGYQPQHF. The DNA of the CDR3 is TGTGCCAGCAGCCTACGTTCCGACCGGACAGGGGGCTATCAGCCCCAGCATTTT. The whole variable domain, filled in from reference TRBV7-9 and TRBJ1-5, reads DTGVSQNPRHKITKRGQNVTFRCDPISEHNRLYWYRQTLGQGPEFLTYFQNEAQLEKSRLLSDRFSAERPKGSFSTLEIQRTEQGDSAMYLCASSLRSDRTGGYQPQHFGDGTRLSIL.

This chain joins TRBV7-2 and TRBJ2-7; the D gene is possibly TRBD2 (5 bases). There are 14 residues in the CDR3. Germline CDR1 reads SGHTA; CDR2 reads FQGNSA. V lost 1 base and J 2 bases, leaving 9 bases between the germline ends. The CDR3 region is CASSLVYGAYEQYF. In DNA form, the CDR3 reads TGTGCCAGCAGCTTAGTTTACGGGGCCTACGAGCAGTACTTC.

The gene calls are TRBV6-5 and TRBJ2-5, with a tentative D call TRBD2 (6 bases). The CDR3 is 14 residues long. V was cut by 6 bases and J by 5 bases, with 16 bases left in between. Germline values: CDR1 MNHEY, CDR2 SVGAGI. The CDR3 here is CASRAGPRTETQYF. CDR3 coding DNA: TGTGCCAGCAGGGCGGGACCCCGAACCGAGACCCAGTACTTC.

The chain recombines TRBV4-1 with TRBJ2-3; 11 nucleotides align to TRBD2. Germline V gene sequence: CDR1 MGHRA, CDR2 YSYEKL. V lost 0 bases and J lost 5; bases outside the gene matches: 16. This CDR3 has 20 amino acids. The CDR3 loop is CASSQDWFGLLAGVVDTQYF. The CDR3 coding sequence is TGCGCCAGCAGCCAAGATTGGTTCGGCCTACTAGCGGGAGTGGTAGATACGCAGTATTTT.

The chain recombines TRBV24-1 with TRBJ2-7; TRBD1 matches 7 bases. In germline, CDR1 is KGHDR, CDR2 SFDVKD. The CDR3 totals 12 residues. With 7 bases clipped from V and 5 bases from J, the junction kept 4 bases outside the gene matches. The DNA of the CDR3 is TGTGCCACCAGGGGCGACAGGGACGAGCAGTACTTC. Amino acid sequence: CATRGDRDEQYF.

This chain connects TRBV7-2 to TRBJ2-1; 10 bases map to TRBD2. The CDR3 has 15 amino acids. Germline V gene lookup returns CDR1 SGHTA and CDR2 FQGNSA. V was clipped by 3 bases and J by 6 bases; unmatched bases: 5. CDR3 in amino acids: CASSFTAGGSNEQFF. CDR3 sequence (DNA): TGTGCCAGCAGCTTCACAGCGGGAGGGTCCAATGAGCAGTTCTTC.

This clone was counted between two and nine times. A much larger clone sits a single nucleotide away, making a read error possible. Other DNA sequences from this sample encode an identical CDR3 as well. The chain uses TRBV7-3 and TRBJ2-2, with D unclear. Per germline, CDR1 SGHTA and CDR2 FQGTGA. Trimming took 4 bases from V and 2 from J, leaving 5 bases between them. This CDR3 is built from 13 residues. The DNA of the CDR3 is TGTGCCAGCAGCTCCCCTAACACCGGGGAGCTGTTTTTT. Protein sequence: CASSSPNTGELFF.

The rearrangement uses TRBV27 and TRBJ1-2, with TRBD1 matching over 8 bases. The junction had 4 bases not matched to a gene; V was cut back by 3 bases and J by 7 bases. CDR3 size: 13 residues. Germline CDR1 and CDR2: MNHEY and SMNVEV (reference sequence). DNA of the CDR3: TGTGCCAGCAGTTTGCAGGGGGCGGTTGGCTACACCTTC. Translated, it gives CASSLQGAVGYTF.